Detailed here is one TCR beta chain. Some clones are missing from TCRdb's copy, which holds only in-frame ones; the method was immunoSEQ multiplex PCR. The sample holds over 55,000 clones, 70% to 90% seen once. This CDR3 spans 14 amino acids. The sample is drawn from a study of technical replicates of blood from several donors. The material sequenced was PBMCs. This TCR was recovered from a human donor in good health. Some clones in this sample may be carry-over from other donors' samples. The chain joins TRBV12-1 to TRBJ2-7; the DNA was not used to check the table's D call, TRBD1. TRBV12-1 represents a pseudogene. The CDR3 sequence is CASSFGGSRYEQYF. The CDR3 bases are TGTGCCAGCAGCTTTGGGGGCAGCCGCTACGAGCAGTACTTC.